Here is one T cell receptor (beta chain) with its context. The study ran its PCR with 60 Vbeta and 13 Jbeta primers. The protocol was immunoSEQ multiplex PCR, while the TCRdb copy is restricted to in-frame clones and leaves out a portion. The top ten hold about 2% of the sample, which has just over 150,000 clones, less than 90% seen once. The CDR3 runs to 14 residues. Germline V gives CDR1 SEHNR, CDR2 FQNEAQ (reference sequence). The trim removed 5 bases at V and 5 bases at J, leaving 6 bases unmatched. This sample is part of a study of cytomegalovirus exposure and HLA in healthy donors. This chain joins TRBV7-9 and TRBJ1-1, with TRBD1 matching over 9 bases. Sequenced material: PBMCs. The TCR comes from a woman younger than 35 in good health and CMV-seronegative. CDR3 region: CASSPGTGWTEAFF. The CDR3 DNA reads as TGTGCCAGCAGCCCCGGGACAGGGTGGACTGAAGCTTTCTTT.